A single sample gave rise to the 27 T cell receptor beta chains below, sequenced in a study of blood T cells in healthy people across ages. A second roughly 6 to 12 cycle PCR used barcoded and J-beta primers. TCRdb recomputed calls from the 5' RACE reads with MiXCR, one row per CDR3 protein. The table lists 1.5 million to 2 million distinct CDR3 sequences, approximately 30% of them singletons, with roughly 8% in the top ten. The sequenced material came from blood. All receptors come from a woman in her twenties or thirties in good health.

This clonotype occurred many times. The chain couples TRBV20-1 to TRBJ2-7; D gene unclear. Germline-derived CDR1 and CDR2 are DFQATT and SNEGSKA (reference sequence). The CDR3 spans 13 residues. The V and J ends lost 0 bases and 5 bases respectively, with 11 bases between them. CDR3 amino acids: CSARDSFRDEQYF. CDR3 in DNA: TGCAGTGCTAGAGATTCGTTCCGAGACGAGCAGTACTTC.

This clonotype came up many times. The CDR3 nucleotides are TGCAGTGCCAAGCCAGGATGGGCCTACGAGCAGTACTTC. Translated: CSAKPGWAYEQYF. The chain uses TRBV20-1 and TRBJ2-7, with D uncertain. CDR3 length: 13 amino acids. Germline V lookup: CDR1 DFQATT, CDR2 SNEGSKA (reference sequence). The V end lost 6 bases, the J end lost 2 bases, and 14 bases lay between the germline ends.

The chain employs TRBV3-1 and TRBJ2-5; tentatively, D is TRBD2 (6 bases). The ends were cut back, 5 bases at V and 5 bases at J, with 12 bases in the middle. CDR3 size: 13 residues. Germline V gene lookup returns CDR1 LGHDT and CDR2 YNNKEL (reference sequence). CDR3 nucleotides: TGTGCCAGCAGCAACCGGGACTGGGAGACCCAGTACTTC. It encodes CASSNRDWETQYF.

A few counts support this clonotype. The rearrangement joins TRBV5-1 to TRBJ1-5; unclear D gene. Looked up from germline, CDR1 is SGHRS and CDR2 is YFSETQ. The CDR3 is made up of 15 amino acids. Trimming took 5 bases from V and 0 from J, leaving 12 bases between them. CDR3 region: CASSWGGGSNQPQHF. CDR3 bases: TGCGCCAGCAGTTGGGGTGGTGGTAGCAATCAGCCCCAGCATTTT. Filled out from reference TRBV5-1 and TRBJ1-5, the complete variable domain reads KAGVTQTPRYLIKTRGQQVTLSCSPISGHRSVSWYQQTPGQGLQFLFEYFSETQRNKGNFPGRFSGRQFSNSRSEMNVSTLELGDSALYLCASSWGGGSNQPQHFGDGTRLSIL.

In DNA, the CDR3 is TGCAGTGCTACTTTAGCGGGAGCAGCCTACGAGCAGTACTTC. It encodes CSATLAGAAYEQYF. The chain uses TRBV20-1 and TRBJ2-7; 9 positions match TRBD2. CDR1 DFQATT and CDR2 SNEGSKA come from the germline V gene (reference sequence). Trimming at V came to 4 bases and at J to 2 bases, leaving 6 bases not matched to a gene. The CDR3 consists of 14 residues.

This clonotype was recorded a few times. The J gene is TRBJ2-4, the V gene TRBV27; D might be TRBD2 (5 bases). The CDR3 loop spans 13 amino acids. Germline assignment: CDR1 MNHEY and CDR2 SMNVEV (reference sequence). The V and J ends lost 3 bases and 13 bases respectively, with 16 bases between them. The CDR3 nucleotides read TGTGCCAGCAGTTTGAGACCTACAAGGGAGCAGTACTTC. It yields the protein CASSLRPTREQYF.

The chain has TRBV7-9 and TRBJ2-5, with D hard to call. From germline, CDR1 is SEHNR and CDR2 FQNEAQ (reference sequence). This CDR3 spans 14 amino acids. Trimming shortened V by 5 bases and J by 0 bases, and 10 bases separated the two germline ends. The CDR3 region is CASSIRKDQETQYF. CDR3 coding DNA: TGTGCCAGCAGCATAAGAAAGGACCAAGAGACCCAGTACTTC.

V is TRBV14 and J is TRBJ2-5; perhaps D is TRBD1 or TRBD2 (6 bases each). TRBJ2-7 matches the DNA end more closely, so the J call is doubtful. The CDR3 runs to 15 residues. The germline CDR1 and CDR2 sequences are SGHDN and FVKESK. The CDR3 nucleotides read TGTGCCAGCAGCCTCGGGGGCCAACCGGTCTACGAGCAGTACTTC. This sequence encodes CASSLGGQPVYEQYF.

This clonotype came up a few times. This chain uses TRBV5-1 with TRBJ2-3; TRBD1 aligns across 7 bases. The CDR3 covers 16 residues. The germline V gene has CDR1 SGHRS and CDR2 YFSETQ. The junction had 7 bases not matched to a gene; V was cut back by 1 base and J by 2 bases. Here the CDR3 DNA reads TGCGCCAGCAGCTTGAGGTGGGACAGTATCACAGATACGCAGTATTTT. Protein sequence: CASSLRWDSITDTQYF.

In its sample, this clonotype was seen a few times. The rearrangement joins TRBV4-3 to TRBJ2-2, with D tentatively TRBD1 or TRBD2 (5 bases each). This CDR3 has 16 amino acids. The V gene's germline CDR1 is LGHNA and CDR2 YSLEER. With 4 bases removed from V and 2 bases from J, the gap between germline ends came to 14 bases. As DNA, the CDR3 is TGCGCCAGCAGCCGGGGACCGCTCGCTAACACCGGGGAGCTGTTTTTT. It specifies CASSRGPLANTGELFF.

In its sample, this clonotype was seen a few times. V and J are TRBV7-9 and TRBJ2-5, with 7 bases lining up with TRBD1. V gave up 4 bases and J gave up 3 bases; unmatched junction bases: 2. CDR3 length: 13 residues. Germline values: CDR1 SEHNR, CDR2 FQNEAQ (reference sequence). CDR3 nucleotide sequence: TGTGCCAGCAGCTGGGGACAGAAAGAGACCCAGTACTTC. This sequence encodes CASSWGQKETQYF.

The chain employs TRBV9 and TRBJ2-1; 8 bases agree with TRBD1. Per the germline V gene, CDR1 is SGDLS and CDR2 is YYNGEE. The CDR3 is 15 residues long. J gave up 6 bases and V 3 bases, and 8 bases lay outside the gene matches. CDR3 in DNA: TGTGCCAGCAGCGCGTCTGGGACAGGTCCCAATGAGCAGTTCTTC. Amino acids: CASSASGTGPNEQFF.

This sequence joins TRBV9 and TRBJ2-5; 7 bases fit TRBD2. The CDR3 extends over 17 amino acids. The ends lost 5 bases at V and 2 bases at J; junction bases unmatched: 15. Per the germline V gene, CDR1 is SGDLS and CDR2 is YYNGEE. The CDR3 is CASSDHNQLARQETQYF. The DNA of the CDR3 is TGTGCCAGCAGTGACCATAACCAACTAGCGAGGCAAGAGACCCAGTACTTC. The full variable domain, in which reference TRBV9 and TRBJ2-5 provide the parts outside the CDR3, is DSGVTQTPKHLITATGQRVTLRCSPRSGDLSVYWYQQSLDQGLQFLIQYYNGEERAKGNILERFSAQQFPDLHSELNLSSLELGDSALYFCASSDHNQLARQETQYFGPGTRLLVL.

Turning to this clonotype: A junction end diverges from the germline sequence, so it may reflect a read error. The genes are TRBV9 and TRBJ2-1, with 8 bases lining up with TRBD1. CDR1 and CDR2 (germline): SGDLS, YYNGEE. The CDR3 is 16 amino acids. CDR3 sequence (DNA): TGTGTCAGCAGCGTAGATCCAGGGGGCTTCTACAATGAGCAGTTCTTC. Its translation: CVSSVDPGGFYNEQFF.

This clonotype was counted a single time. CDR3 protein: CSVVRDRIYGYTF. The CDR3 DNA sequence: TGCAGCGTTGTCCGGGACAGGATTTATGGCTACACCTTC. The chain uses TRBV29-1 and TRBJ1-2; 8 bases fit TRBD1. V dropped 4 bases and J dropped 5; count of bases not matched to a gene: 6. CDR1 is SQVTM, CDR2 ANQGSEA, per germline. The CDR3 totals 13 residues.

This clonotype was counted ten times or more. V gene TRBV29-1 combines with J gene TRBJ1-2; D possibly corresponds to TRBD1 (6 bases). The ends were cut back, 2 bases at V and 8 bases at J, with 12 bases in the middle. The CDR3 length is 12 residues. Germline V gene sequence: CDR1 SQVTM, CDR2 ANQGSEA. CDR3 loop: CSVEPGEGGYTF. DNA of the CDR3: TGCAGCGTTGAACCAGGGGAGGGGGGCTACACCTTC.

The chain is built from TRBV29-1 and TRBJ1-3, with D perhaps matching TRBD1 (5 bases). The CDR3 is 12 residues long. Germline CDR1 SQVTM, CDR2 ANQGSEA. V was shortened by 7 bases and J by 11 bases, with 18 bases between the two germline ends. The CDR3 nucleotides read TGCAGCGGGGGGGACCCAGAATCCTCCATATATTTT. Protein product: CSGGDPESSIYF.

This clonotype was seen more than once but under ten times. The V and J genes are TRBV6-1 and TRBJ2-7; D gene unclear. There are 13 residues in the CDR3. V lost 2 bases, J lost 2 bases, and 7 bases lay in between. Germline CDR1 is MNHNS and CDR2 is SASEGT. CDR3 coding DNA: TGTGCCAGCAGTGAATTTGCAGCCTACGAGCAGTACTTC. This translates into CASSEFAAYEQYF.

This clonotype appeared a few times. Given a much more abundant clone one base away, this may be a read error. The V gene is TRBV5-1, the J gene TRBJ2-4; 7 bases are shared with TRBD2. V dropped 5 bases and J dropped 13; count of bases not matched to a gene: 12. This CDR3 has 13 residues. The germline V gene encodes CDR1 SGHRS and CDR2 YFSETQ. CDR3 in DNA: TGCGCCAGCAGTCACGGGACTACCAATGAGCAGTACTTC. It is translated as CASSHGTTNEQYF.

As concerns this clonotype: A much larger clone lies one base from this, so it may be a read error. The chain employs TRBV6-5 and TRBJ2-1; D perhaps matches TRBD2 (5 bases). V dropped 5 bases and J dropped 2 bases, with 13 bases sitting between them. There are 15 residues in the CDR3. Germline CDR1 and CDR2: MNHEY and SVGAGI. The CDR3 loop is CASSDRGGTYNEQFF. DNA of the CDR3: TGTGCCAGCAGTGACCGGGGTGGGACCTACAATGAGCAGTTCTTC.

This clonotype has only a few counts. The chain recombines TRBV2 with TRBJ2-3; D possibly uses TRBD1 or TRBD2 (5 bases each). The CDR3 loop spans 14 amino acids. Germline loops: CDR1 SNHLY, CDR2 FYNNEI. The ends were cut back, 6 bases at V and 2 bases at J, with 12 bases in the middle. The CDR3 here is CASRVDGTTDTQYF. DNA for the CDR3: TGTGCCAGCAGGGTGGACGGGACCACAGATACGCAGTATTTT.

The V gene is TRBV7-2, the J gene TRBJ2-4; D is perhaps TRBD1 or TRBD2 (6 bases each). Trimming shortened V by 3 bases and J by 4 bases, and 13 bases separated the two germline ends. The CDR3 loop spans 15 amino acids. CDR1 and CDR2 from the germline V gene are SGHTA and FQGNSA. In nucleotides, the CDR3 is TGTGCCAGCAGCTTCTCTGGAGGGGGGAAAAACATTCAGTACTTC. It translates to CASSFSGGGKNIQYF.

The sample holds a few counts of this clonotype. V gene TRBV12-3 or TRBV12-4 combines with J gene TRBJ2-3; D gene ambiguous. The V end was cut by 1 base, the J end by 0 bases, with 8 bases between. This CDR3 region has 15 residues. The CDR3 DNA sequence: TGTGCCAGCAGTTTAGTCTTGACCAGCACAGATACGCAGTATTTT. Amino acid sequence: CASSLVLTSTDTQYF.

About this clonotype itself: Since a much larger clone is just one base distant, this may be a read error. V is TRBV5-1 and J is TRBJ2-7, with D possibly being TRBD1 (6 bases). Near its end, the DNA agrees better with TRBJ2-4, so the J call may be wrong. CDR1 and CDR2 from the germline V gene are SGHRS and YFSETQ. This CDR3 spans 16 amino acids. In DNA form, the CDR3 reads TGCGCCAGCAGCTTGTCCGGGGCAGGGGTCCAAAGCATTCAGTACTTC. It translates to CASSLSGAGVQSIQYF.

This clonotype was picked up a small number of times. The chain carries TRBV2 and TRBJ2-7, with TRBD1 identical over 7 bases. The CDR3 runs 14 residues. From germline, CDR1 is SNHLY and CDR2 FYNNEI. The V segment lost 7 bases and the J segment 3 bases; nucleotides outside the gene matches: 9. The CDR3 protein is CASTPSRGNYEQYF. The CDR3 DNA sequence: TGTGCCAGCACCCCCTCCAGGGGGAACTACGAGCAGTACTTC.

This clonotype was recorded a few times. The V and J genes are TRBV7-9 and TRBJ2-1, with D perhaps matching TRBD1 (5 bases). The V end was cut by 5 bases, the J end by 8 bases, with 10 bases between. CDR3 length equals 12 residues. Looked up from germline, CDR1 is SEHNR and CDR2 is FQNEAQ (reference sequence). The CDR3 loop reads CASSVKGYEQFF. The CDR3 nucleotides are TGTGCCAGCAGCGTAAAGGGGTATGAGCAGTTCTTC.

The chain carries TRBV5-5 and TRBJ1-2, with TRBD1 as a possible D gene (5 bases). Germline lookup yields CDR1 SGHKS and CDR2 YYEKEE (reference sequence). V was cut by 1 base and J by 4 bases, with 11 bases left in between. The CDR3 has 14 amino acids. The CDR3 here is CASSLTGEPYGYTF. In DNA, the CDR3 is TGTGCCAGCAGCTTGACAGGAGAGCCCTATGGCTACACCTTC.